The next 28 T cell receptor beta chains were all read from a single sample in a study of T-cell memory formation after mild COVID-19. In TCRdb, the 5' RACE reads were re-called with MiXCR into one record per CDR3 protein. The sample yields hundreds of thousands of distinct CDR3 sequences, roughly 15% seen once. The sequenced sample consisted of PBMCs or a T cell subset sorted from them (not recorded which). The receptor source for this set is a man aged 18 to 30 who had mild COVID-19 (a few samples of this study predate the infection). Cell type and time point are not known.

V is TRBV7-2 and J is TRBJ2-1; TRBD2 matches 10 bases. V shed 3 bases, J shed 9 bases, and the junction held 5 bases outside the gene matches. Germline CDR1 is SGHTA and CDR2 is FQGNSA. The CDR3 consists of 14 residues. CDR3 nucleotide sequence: TGTGCCAGCAGCTTGAGCGGGGGGGCCGGTGAGCAGTTCTTC. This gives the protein CASSLSGGAGEQFF.

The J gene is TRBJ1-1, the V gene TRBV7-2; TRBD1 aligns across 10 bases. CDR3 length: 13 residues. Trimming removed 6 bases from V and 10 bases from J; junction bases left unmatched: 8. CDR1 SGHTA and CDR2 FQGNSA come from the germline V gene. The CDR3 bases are TGTGCCAGCAGGACAGGGGGCGCCCCGGGAGCTTTCTTT. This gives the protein CASRTGGAPGAFF.

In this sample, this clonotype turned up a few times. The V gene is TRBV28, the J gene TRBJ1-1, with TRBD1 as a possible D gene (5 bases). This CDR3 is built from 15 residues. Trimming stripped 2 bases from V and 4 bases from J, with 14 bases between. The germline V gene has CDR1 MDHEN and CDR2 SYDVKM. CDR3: CASSLGDGAGTEAFF. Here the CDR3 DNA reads TGTGCCAGCAGTTTAGGGGACGGAGCCGGCACTGAAGCTTTCTTT.

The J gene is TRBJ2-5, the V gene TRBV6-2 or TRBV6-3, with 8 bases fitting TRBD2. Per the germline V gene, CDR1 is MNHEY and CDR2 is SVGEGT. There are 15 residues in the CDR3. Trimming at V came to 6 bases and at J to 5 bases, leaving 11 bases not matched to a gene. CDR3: CASRRFSGERETQYF. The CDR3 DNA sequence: TGTGCCAGCAGGCGGTTTAGCGGGGAGAGGGAGACCCAGTACTTC.

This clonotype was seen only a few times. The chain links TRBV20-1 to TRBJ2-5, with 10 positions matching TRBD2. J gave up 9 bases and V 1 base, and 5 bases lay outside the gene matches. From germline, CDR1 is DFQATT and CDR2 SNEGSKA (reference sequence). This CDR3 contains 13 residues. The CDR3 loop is CSARVSGGSAQYF. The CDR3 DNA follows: TGCAGTGCTAGAGTTAGCGGGGGGTCCGCCCAGTACTTC.

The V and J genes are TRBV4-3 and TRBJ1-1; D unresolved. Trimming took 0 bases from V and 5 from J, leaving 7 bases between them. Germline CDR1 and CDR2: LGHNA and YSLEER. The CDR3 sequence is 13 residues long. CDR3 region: CASSQDGMTEAFF. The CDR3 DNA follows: TGCGCCAGCAGCCAAGACGGAATGACTGAAGCTTTCTTT.

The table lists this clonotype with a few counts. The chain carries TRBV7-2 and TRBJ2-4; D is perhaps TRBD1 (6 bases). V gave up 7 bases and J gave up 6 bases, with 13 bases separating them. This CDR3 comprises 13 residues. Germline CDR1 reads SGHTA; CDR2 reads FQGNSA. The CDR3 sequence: CASTEGVGNIQYF. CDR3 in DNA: TGTGCCAGCACCGAGGGGGTGGGAAACATTCAGTACTTC.

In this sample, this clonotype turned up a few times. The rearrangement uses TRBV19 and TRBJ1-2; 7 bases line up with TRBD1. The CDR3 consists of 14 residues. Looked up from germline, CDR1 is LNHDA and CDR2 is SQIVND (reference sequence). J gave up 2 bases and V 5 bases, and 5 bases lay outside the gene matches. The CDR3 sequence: CASSAGQDNYGYTF. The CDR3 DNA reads TGTGCCAGTAGTGCAGGACAGGACAACTATGGCTACACCTTC. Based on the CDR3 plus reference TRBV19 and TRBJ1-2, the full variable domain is DGGITQSPKYLFRKEGQNVTLSCEQNLNHDAMYWYRQDPGQGLRLIYYSQIVNDFQKGDIAEGYSVSREKKESFPLTVTSAQKNPTAFYLCASSAGQDNYGYTFGSGTRLTVV.

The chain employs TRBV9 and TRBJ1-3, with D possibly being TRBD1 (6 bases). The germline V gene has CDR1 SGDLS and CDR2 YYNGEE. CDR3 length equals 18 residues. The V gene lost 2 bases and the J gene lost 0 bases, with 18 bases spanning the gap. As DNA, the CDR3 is TGTGCCAGCAGCGTGGTTGGGGACACCCTCTCCTCTGGAAACACCATATATTTT. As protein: CASSVVGDTLSSGNTIYF.

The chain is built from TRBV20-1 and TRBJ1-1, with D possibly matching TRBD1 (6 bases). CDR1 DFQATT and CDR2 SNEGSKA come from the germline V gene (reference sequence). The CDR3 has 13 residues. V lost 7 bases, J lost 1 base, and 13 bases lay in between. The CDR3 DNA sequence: TGCAGTGTCAACAGGGCCCCGAACACTGAAGCTTTCTTT. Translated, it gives CSVNRAPNTEAFF.

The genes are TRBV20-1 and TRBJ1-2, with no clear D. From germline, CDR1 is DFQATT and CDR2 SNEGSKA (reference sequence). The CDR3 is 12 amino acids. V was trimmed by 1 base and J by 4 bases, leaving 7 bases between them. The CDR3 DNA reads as TGCAGTGCTAGAGGCAGGAGCTATGGCTACACCTTC. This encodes CSARGRSYGYTF.

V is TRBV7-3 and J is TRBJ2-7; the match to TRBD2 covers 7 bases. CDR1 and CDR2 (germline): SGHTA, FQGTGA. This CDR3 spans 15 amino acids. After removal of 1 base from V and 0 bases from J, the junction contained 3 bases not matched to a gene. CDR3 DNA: TGTGCCAGCAGCTTAATTGCGGGGGACTCCTACGAGCAGTACTTC. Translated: CASSLIAGDSYEQYF.

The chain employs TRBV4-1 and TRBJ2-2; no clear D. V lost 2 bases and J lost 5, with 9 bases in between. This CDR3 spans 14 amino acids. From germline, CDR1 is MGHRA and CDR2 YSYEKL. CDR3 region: CASSQPTGTGELFF. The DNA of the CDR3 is TGCGCCAGCAGCCAACCAACCGGAACCGGGGAGCTGTTTTTT.

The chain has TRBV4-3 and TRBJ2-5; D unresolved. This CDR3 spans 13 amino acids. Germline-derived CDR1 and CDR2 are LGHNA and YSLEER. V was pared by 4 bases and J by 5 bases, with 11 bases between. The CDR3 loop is CASSRDMGETQYF. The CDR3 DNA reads TGCGCCAGCAGCCGAGATATGGGGGAGACCCAGTACTTC.

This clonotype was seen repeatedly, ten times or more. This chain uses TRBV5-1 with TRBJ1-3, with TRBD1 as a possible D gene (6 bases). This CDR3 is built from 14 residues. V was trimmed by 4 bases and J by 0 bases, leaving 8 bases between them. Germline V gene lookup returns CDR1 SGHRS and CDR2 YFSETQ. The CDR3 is CASSPDSSGNTIYF. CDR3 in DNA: TGCGCCAGCAGCCCGGACAGCTCTGGAAACACCATATATTTT.

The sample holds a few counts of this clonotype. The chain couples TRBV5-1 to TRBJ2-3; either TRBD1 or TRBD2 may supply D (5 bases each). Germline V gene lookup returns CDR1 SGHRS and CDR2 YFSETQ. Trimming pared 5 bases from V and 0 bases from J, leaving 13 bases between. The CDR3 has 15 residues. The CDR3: CASRRDGGSTDTQYF. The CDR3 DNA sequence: TGCGCCAGCAGAAGGGACGGAGGAAGCACAGATACGCAGTATTTT.

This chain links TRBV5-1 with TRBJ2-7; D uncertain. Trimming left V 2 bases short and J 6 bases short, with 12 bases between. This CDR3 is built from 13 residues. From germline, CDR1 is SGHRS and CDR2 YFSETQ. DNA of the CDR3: TGCGCCAGCAGCTTACTACCCTCGGGCGAGCAGTACTTC. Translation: CASSLLPSGEQYF.

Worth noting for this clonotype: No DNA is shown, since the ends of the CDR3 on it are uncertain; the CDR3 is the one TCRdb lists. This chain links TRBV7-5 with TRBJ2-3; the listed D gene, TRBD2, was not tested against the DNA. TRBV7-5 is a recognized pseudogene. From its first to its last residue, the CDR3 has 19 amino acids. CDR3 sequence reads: CISVPEAPLAGGLTDTQYF.

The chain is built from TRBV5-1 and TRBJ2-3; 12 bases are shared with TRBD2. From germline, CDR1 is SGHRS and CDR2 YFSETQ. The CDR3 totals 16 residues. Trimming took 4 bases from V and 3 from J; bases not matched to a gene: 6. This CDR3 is CASSPWTSGETDTQYF. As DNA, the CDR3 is TGCGCCAGCAGCCCCTGGACTAGCGGGGAAACAGATACGCAGTATTTT.

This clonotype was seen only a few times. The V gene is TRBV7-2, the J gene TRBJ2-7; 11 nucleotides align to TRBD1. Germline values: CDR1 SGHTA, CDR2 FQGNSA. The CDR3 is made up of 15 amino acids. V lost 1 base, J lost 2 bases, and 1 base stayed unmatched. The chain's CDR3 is CASSLGGQGAYEQYF. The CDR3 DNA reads TGTGCCAGCAGCTTAGGGGGACAGGGGGCCTACGAGCAGTACTTC.

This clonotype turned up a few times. The CDR3 spells CSALDRGRGNSPLHF. The CDR3, as DNA: TGCAGTGCTTTAGACAGGGGAAGGGGCAATTCACCCCTCCACTTT. The chain has TRBV20-1 and TRBJ1-6; 8 bases fit TRBD1. The germline CDR1 and CDR2 sequences are DFQATT and SNEGSKA (reference sequence). The CDR3 runs to 15 residues. J lost 7 bases, V lost 5 bases, and 10 bases had no gene match.

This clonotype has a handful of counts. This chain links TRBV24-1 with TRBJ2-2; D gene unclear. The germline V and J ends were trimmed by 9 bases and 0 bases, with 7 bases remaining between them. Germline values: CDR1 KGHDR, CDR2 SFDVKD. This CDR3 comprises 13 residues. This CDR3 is CATLDTNTGELFF. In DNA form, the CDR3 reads TGTGCCACCCTCGACACGAACACCGGGGAGCTGTTTTTT.

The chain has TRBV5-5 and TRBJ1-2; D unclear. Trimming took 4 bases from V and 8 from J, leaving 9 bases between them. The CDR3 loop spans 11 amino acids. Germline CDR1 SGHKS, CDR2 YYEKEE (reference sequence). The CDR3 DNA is TGTGCCAGCAGCGAGACTTCAGGCTACACCTTC. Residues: CASSETSGYTF.

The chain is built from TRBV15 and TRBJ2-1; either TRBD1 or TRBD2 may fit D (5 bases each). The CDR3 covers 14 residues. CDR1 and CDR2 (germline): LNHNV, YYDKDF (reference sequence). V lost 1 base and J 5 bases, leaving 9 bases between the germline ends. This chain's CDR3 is CATSRGGVHNEQFF. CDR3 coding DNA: TGTGCCACCAGCAGAGGAGGGGTACACAATGAGCAGTTCTTC. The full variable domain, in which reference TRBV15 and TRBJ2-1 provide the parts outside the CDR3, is DAMVIQNPRYQVTQFGKPVTLSCSQTLNHNVMYWYQQKSSQAPKLLFHYYDKDFNNEADTPDNFQSRRPNTSFCFLDIRSPGLGDTAMYLCATSRGGVHNEQFFGPGTRLTVL.

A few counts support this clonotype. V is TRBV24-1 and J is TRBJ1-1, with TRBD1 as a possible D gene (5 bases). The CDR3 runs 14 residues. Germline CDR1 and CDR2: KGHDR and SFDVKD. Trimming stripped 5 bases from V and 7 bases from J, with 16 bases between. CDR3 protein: CATSASTRASEAFF. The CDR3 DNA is TGTGCCACCAGTGCGTCAACCAGGGCAAGTGAAGCTTTCTTT.

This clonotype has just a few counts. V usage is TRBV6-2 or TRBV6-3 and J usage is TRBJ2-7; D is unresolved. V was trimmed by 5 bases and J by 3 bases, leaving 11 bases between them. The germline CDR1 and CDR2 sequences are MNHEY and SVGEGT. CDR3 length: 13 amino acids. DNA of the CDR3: TGTGCCAGCAGTGAAGTCAACCTCTACGAGCAGTACTTC. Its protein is CASSEVNLYEQYF.

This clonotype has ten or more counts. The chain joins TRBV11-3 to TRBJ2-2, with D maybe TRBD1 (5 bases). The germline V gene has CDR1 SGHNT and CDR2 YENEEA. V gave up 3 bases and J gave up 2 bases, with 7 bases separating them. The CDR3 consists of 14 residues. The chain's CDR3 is CASSLDINTGELFF. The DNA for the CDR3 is TGTGCCAGCAGCTTGGACATCAACACCGGGGAGCTGTTTTTT.

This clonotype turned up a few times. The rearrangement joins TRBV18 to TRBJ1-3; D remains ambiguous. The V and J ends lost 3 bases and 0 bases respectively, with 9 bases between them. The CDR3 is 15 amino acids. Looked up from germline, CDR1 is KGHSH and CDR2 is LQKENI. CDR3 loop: CASSPASASGNTIYF. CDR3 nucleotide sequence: TGTGCCAGCTCACCCGCCTCCGCCTCTGGAAACACCATATATTTT.